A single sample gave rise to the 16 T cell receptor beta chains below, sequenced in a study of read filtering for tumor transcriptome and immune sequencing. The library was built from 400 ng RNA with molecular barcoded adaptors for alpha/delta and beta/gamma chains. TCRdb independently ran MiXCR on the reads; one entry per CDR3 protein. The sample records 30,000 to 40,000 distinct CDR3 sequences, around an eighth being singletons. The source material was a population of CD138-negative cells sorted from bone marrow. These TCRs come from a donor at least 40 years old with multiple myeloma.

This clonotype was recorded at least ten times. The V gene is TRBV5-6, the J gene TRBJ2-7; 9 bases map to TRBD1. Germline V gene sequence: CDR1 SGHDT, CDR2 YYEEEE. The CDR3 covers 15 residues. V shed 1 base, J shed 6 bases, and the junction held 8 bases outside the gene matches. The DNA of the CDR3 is TGTGCCAGCAGCTTGTTCGACAGGGGGTCAGGCGAGCAGTACTTC. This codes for CASSLFDRGSGEQYF.

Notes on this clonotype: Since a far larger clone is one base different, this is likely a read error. CDR3 sequence (DNA): TGCGCCAGCAGCTTGGCCGGGAGCACAGATGCGCAGTATTTT. Amino acid sequence: CASSLAGSTDAQYF. The V gene is TRBV5-1, the J gene TRBJ1-4; D may be TRBD2 (6 bases). Judging by the DNA end, TRBJ2-3 fits better; the J call may be wrong. Germline V gene lookup returns CDR1 SGHRS and CDR2 YFSETQ. The CDR3 has 14 residues.

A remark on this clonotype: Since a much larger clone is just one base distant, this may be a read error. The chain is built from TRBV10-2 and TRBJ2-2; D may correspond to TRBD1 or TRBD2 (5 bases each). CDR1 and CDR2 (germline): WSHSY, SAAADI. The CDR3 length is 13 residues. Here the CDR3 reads CAGRASNTGELSF. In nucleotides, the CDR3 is TGCGCCGGCAGGGCGTCGAACACCGGGGAGCTGTCTTTT.

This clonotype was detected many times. This chain's CDR3 is CASSSDRGETQYF. Here the CDR3 DNA reads TGTGCCAGCAGCTCGGACAGGGGGGAGACCCAGTACTTC. This chain joins TRBV11-2 and TRBJ2-5, with 10 bases lining up with TRBD1. Germline V gene sequence: CDR1 SGHAT, CDR2 FQNNGV. The length of the CDR3 is 13 residues. Trimming removed 4 bases from V and 5 bases from J; junction bases left unmatched: 1.

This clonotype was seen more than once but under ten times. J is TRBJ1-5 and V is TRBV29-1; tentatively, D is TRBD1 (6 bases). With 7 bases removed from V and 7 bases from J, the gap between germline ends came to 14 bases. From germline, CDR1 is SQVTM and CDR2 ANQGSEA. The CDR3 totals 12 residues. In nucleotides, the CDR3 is TGCAGCGCGCCTCCGGGGGGCCAGCCCCAGCATTTT. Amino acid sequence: CSAPPGGQPQHF.

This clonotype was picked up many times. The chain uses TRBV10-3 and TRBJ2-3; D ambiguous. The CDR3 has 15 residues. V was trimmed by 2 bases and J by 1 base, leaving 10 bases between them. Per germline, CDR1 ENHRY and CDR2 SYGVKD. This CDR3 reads CAISETPSRTDTQYF. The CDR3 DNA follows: TGTGCCATCAGTGAGACCCCCTCCCGCACAGATACGCAGTATTTT.

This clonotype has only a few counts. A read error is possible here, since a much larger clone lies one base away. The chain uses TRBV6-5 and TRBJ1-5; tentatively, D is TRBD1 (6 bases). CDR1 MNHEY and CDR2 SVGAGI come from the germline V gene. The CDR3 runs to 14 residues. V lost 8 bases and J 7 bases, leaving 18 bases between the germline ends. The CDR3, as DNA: TGTGCCAGCGGTTCACAGGGTCTTACGCAGCCCCAGCATTTT. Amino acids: CASGSQGLTQPQHF.

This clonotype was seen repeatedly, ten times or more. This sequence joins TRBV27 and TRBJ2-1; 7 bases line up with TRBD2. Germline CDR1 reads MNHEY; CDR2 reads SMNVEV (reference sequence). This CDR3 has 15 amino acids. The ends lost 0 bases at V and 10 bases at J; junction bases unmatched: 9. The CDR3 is CASSLSPGRSGEQFF. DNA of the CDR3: TGTGCCAGCAGTTTATCACCCGGGAGGTCCGGGGAGCAGTTCTTC.

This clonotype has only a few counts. This CDR3 reads CASSLGGTSTDTQYF. The CDR3 DNA reads as TGCGCCAGCAGCTTGGGTGGGACTAGCACAGATACGCAGTATTTT. The genes are TRBV5-1 and TRBJ2-3; D perhaps matches TRBD2 (6 bases). Trimming shortened V by 0 bases and J by 0 bases, and 8 bases separated the two germline ends. Germline CDR1 SGHRS, CDR2 YFSETQ. The CDR3 is made up of 15 amino acids.

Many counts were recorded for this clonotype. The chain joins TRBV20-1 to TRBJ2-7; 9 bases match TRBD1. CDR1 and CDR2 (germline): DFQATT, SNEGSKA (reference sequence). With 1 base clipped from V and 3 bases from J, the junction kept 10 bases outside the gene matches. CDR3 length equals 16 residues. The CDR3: CSARGGKGQGIYEQYF. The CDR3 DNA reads TGCAGTGCTAGAGGGGGAAAAGGACAGGGGATCTACGAGCAGTACTTC.

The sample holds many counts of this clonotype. The chain's CDR3 is CASRPGLAGETQYF. The CDR3 DNA reads TGTGCCAGCAGGCCAGGACTAGCGGGGGAGACCCAGTACTTC. V gene TRBV28 combines with J gene TRBJ2-5; 12 bases match TRBD2. After removal of 6 bases from V and 5 bases from J, the junction contained 4 bases not matched to a gene. Germline CDR1 MDHEN, CDR2 SYDVKM. This CDR3 region has 14 residues.

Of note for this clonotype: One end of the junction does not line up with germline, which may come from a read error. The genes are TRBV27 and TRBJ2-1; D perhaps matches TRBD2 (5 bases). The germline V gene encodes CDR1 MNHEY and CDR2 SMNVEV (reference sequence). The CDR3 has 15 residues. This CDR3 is CACSLSGSSYNEQFF. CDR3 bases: TGTGCCTGCAGTTTATCGGGGAGCTCCTACAATGAGCAGTTCTTT.

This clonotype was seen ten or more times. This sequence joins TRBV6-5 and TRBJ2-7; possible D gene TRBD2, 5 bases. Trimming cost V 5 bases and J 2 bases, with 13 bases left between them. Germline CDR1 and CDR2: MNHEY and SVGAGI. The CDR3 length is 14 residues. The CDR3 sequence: CASSLPGFTYEQYF. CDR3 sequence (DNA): TGTGCCAGCAGTCTACCGGGGTTTACCTACGAGCAGTACTTC.

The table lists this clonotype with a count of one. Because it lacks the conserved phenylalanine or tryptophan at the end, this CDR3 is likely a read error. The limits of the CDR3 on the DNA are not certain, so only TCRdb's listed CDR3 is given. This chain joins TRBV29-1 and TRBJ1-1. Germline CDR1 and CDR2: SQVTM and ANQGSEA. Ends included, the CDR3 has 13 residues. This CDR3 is CSVALGSNTEALL.

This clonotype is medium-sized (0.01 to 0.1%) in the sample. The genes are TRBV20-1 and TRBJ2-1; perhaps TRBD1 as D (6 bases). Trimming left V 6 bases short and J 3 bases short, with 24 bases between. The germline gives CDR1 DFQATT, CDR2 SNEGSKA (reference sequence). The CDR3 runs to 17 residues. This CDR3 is CSARPPHRDDIYNEQFF. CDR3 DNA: TGCAGTGCCCGACCCCCGCACAGGGACGATATCTACAATGAGCAGTTCTTC.

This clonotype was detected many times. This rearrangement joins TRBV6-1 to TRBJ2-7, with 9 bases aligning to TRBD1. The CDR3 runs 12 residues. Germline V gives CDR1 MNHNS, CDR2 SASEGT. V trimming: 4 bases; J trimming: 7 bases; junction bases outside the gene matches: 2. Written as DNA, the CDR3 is TGTGCCAGCAGTGCGACAGGGGGTGAGCAGTACTTC. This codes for CASSATGGEQYF.